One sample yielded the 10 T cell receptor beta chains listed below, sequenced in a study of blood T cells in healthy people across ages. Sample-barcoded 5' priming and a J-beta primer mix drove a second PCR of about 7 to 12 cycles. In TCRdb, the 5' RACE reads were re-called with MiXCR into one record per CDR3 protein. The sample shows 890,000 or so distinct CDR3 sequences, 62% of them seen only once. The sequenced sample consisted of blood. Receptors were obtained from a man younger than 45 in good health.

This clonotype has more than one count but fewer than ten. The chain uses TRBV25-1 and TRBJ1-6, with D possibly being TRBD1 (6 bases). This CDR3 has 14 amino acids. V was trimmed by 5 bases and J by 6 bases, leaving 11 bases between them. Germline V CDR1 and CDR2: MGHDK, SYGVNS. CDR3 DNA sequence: TGTGCCAGCAGTAGACCACAGGGTAATTCACCCCTCCACTTT. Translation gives CASSRPQGNSPLHF.

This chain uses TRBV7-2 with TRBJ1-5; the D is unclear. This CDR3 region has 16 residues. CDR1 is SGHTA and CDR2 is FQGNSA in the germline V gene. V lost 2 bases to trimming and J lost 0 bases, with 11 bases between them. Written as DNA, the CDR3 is TGTGCCAGCAGCTTATGGGCAGGAGCTAGCAATCAGCCCCAGCATTTT. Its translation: CASSLWAGASNQPQHF.

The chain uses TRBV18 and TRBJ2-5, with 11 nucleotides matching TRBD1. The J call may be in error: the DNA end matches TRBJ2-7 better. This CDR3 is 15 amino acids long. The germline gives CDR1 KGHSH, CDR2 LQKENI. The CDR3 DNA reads TGTGCCAGCTCACCCCAGGGACAGGGGGTCAGCGAGCAGTACTTC. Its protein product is CASSPQGQGVSEQYF.

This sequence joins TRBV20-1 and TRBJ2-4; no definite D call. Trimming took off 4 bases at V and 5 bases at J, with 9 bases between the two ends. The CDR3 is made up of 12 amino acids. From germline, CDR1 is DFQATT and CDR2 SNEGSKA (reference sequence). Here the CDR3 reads CSAMREENIQYF. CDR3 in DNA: TGCAGTGCTATGCGTGAGGAAAACATTCAGTACTTC.

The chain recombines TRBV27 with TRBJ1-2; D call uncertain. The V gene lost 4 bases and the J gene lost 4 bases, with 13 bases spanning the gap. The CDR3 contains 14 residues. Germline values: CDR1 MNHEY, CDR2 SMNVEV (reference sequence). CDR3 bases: TGTGCCAGCAGTTCGGGAGGAGCCGCCTATGGCTACACCTTC. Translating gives CASSSGGAAYGYTF.

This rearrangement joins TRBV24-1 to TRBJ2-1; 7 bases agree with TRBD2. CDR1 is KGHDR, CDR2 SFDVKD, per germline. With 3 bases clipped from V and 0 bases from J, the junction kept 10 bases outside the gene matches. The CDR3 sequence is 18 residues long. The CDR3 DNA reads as TGTGCCACCAGTGATGAACTAGCGCCAAGAAGCTCCTACAATGAGCAGTTCTTC. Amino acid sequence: CATSDELAPRSSYNEQFF.

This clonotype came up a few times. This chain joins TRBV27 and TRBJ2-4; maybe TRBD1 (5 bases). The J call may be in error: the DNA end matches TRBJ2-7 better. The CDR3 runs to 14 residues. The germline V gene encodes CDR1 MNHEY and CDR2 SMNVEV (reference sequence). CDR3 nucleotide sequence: TGTGCCAGCAGTTTAACACGTGACAGTTACGAGCAGTACTTC. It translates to CASSLTRDSYEQYF.

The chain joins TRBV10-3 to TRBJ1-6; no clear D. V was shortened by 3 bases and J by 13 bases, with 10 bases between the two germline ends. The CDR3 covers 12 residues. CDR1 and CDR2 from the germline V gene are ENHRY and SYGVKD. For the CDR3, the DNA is TGTGCCATCAGTGATCCCCTCTGGCCCCTCCACTTT. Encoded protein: CAISDPLWPLHF.

CDR3 DNA: TGCGCCAGCAGCCAATCTAGCGGGGGCCACTACAATGAGCAGTTCTTC. This translates into CASSQSSGGHYNEQFF. J is TRBJ2-1 and V is TRBV4-3, with 10 nucleotides matching TRBD2. V gave up 2 bases and J gave up 3 bases; unmatched junction bases: 4. The CDR3 sequence is 16 residues long. The germline V gene has CDR1 LGHNA and CDR2 YSLEER.

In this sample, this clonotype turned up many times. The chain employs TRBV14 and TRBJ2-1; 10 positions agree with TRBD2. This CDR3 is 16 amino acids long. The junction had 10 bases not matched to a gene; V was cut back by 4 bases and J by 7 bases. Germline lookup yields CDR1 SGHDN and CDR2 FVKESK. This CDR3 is CASSLTRTSGLNEQFF. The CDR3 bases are TGTGCCAGCAGCCTAACCCGGACTAGCGGACTTAATGAGCAGTTCTTC.